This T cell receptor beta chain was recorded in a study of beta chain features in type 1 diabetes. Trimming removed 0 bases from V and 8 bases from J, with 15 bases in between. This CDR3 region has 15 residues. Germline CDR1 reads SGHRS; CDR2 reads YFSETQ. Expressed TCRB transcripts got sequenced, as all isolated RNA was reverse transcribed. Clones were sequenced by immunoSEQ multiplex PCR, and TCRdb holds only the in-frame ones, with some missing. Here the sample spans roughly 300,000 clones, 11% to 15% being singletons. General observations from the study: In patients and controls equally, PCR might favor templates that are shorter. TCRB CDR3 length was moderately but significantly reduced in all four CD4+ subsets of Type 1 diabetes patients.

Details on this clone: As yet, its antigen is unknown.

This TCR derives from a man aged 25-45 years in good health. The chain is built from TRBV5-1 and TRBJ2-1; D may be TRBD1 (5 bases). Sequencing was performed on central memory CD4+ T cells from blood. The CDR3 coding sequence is TGCGCCAGCAGCTTGGCCGCCAGGGAAATGGATGAGCAGTTCTTC. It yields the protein CASSLAAREMDEQFF.